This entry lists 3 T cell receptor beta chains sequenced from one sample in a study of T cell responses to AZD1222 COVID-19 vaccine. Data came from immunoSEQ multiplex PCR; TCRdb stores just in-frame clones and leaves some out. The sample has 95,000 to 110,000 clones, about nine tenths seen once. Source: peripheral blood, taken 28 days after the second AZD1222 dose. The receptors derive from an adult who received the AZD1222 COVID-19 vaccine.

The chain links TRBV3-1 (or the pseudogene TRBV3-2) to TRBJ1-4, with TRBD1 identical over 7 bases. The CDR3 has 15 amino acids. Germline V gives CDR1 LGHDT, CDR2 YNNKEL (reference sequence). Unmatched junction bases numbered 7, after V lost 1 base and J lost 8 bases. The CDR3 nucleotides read TGTGCCAGCAGCCAAGGCCCGACAGGGAACGAAAAACTGTTTTTT. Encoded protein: CASSQGPTGNEKLFF.

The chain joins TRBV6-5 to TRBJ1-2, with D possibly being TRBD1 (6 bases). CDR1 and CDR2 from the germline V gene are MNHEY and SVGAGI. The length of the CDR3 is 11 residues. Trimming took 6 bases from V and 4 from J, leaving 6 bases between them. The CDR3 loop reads CASRQGYGYTF. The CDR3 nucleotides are TGTGCCAGCAGACAGGGCTATGGCTACACCTTC.

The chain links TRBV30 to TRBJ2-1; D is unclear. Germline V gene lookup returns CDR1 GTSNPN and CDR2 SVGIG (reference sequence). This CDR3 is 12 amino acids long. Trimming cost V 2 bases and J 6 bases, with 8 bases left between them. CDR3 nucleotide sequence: TGTGCCTGGAGTCAGTCGGGCAATGAGCAGTTCTTC. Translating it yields CAWSQSGNEQFF.